The entry that follows covers one T cell receptor (beta chain) sequence. This sample stems from a study of cytomegalovirus exposure and HLA in healthy donors. The V end lost 0 bases, the J end lost 4 bases, and 7 bases lay between the germline ends. The CDR3 is made up of 14 amino acids. Germline CDR1 is SGDLS and CDR2 is YYNGEE. The PCR employed 60 Vbeta primers together with 13 Jbeta primers. The repertoire was sequenced with immunoSEQ multiplex PCR; TCRdb's copy has only in-frame clones and lacks some. The sample holds more than 110,000 clones, roughly 83% seen once. The TCR sequence derives from a man in his forties in good health and CMV-seropositive. The sequencing sample was made of PBMCs. This rearrangement joins TRBV9 to TRBJ2-2; a weak D match, TRBD2 (5 bases). In DNA, the CDR3 is TGTGCCAGCAGCGTAGTCAGCGGCACCGGGGAGCTGTTTTTT. Protein product: CASSVVSGTGELFF.